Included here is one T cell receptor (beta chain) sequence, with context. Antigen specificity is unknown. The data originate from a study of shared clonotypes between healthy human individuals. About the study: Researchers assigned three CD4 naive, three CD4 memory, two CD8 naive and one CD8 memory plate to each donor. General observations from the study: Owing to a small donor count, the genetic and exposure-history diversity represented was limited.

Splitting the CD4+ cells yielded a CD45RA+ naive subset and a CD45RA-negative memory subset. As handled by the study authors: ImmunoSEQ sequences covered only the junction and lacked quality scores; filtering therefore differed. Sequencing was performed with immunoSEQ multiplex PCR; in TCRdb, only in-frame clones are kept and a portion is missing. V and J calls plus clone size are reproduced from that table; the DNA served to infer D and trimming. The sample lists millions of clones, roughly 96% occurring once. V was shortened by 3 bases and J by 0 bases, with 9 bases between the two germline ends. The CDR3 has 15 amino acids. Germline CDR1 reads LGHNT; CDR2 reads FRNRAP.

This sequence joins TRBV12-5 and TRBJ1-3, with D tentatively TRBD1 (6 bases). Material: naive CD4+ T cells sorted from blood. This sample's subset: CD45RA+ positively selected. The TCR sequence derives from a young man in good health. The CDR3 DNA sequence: TGTGCTAGTGGTTTCGGACAGATCTCTGGAAACACCATATATTTT. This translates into CASGFGQISGNTIYF.